This T cell receptor (beta chain) came from a study of blood T cell repertoires in COVID-19. Study summary: Specimens from acute and convalescent COVID-19 originated in the United States, Italy and Spain. Nucleic acid was either cDNA or gDNA, and it came from T cells, B-cell-depleted T cells, or PBMCs.

The V and J ends lost 5 bases and 0 bases respectively, with 14 bases between them. The CDR3 length is 16 residues. The germline gives CDR1 PRHDT, CDR2 FYEKMQ (reference sequence). TCRdb's copy holds only in-frame clones and misses some; the assay was immunoSEQ multiplex PCR. The table lists about 350,000 clones, about 92% of them singletons, with 3.9% in the top ten. The sequence derives from a woman in her sixties or seventies with COVID-19, enrolled during active disease. V usage is TRBV13 and J usage is TRBJ2-1, with D possibly matching TRBD1 (6 bases). Sequencing was carried out using peripheral blood. The CDR3 reads CASSTQGSSSYNEQFF. The CDR3 coding sequence is TGTGCCAGCAGCACACAGGGTTCTAGCTCCTACAATGAGCAGTTCTTC.